The subject of this entry is one TCR beta chain. Produced via immunoSEQ multiplex PCR; TCRdb's table is partial and in-frame only. Of approximately 390,000 clones listed, about 90% are singletons. The sample is drawn from a study of blood T cell repertoires in COVID-19. In the study overall: Nucleic acid was either cDNA or gDNA, and it came from T cells, B-cell-depleted T cells, or PBMCs.

This CDR3 has 13 amino acids. The germline V gene encodes CDR1 MNHEY and CDR2 SVGAGI. Deletions cut 8 bases from V and 3 bases from J, with 11 bases between. Specimen: peripheral blood. This clonotype originated in a young man with active or convalescent COVID-19. The chain recombines TRBV6-5 with TRBJ1-5; D perhaps matches TRBD1 (6 bases). CDR3 protein: CASGQGINQPQHF. The CDR3 nucleotides are TGTGCCAGCGGGCAGGGGATCAATCAGCCCCAGCATTTT.